This T cell receptor beta chain was identified in a study of shared clonotypes between healthy human individuals. The repertoire was sequenced with immunoSEQ multiplex PCR; TCRdb's copy has only in-frame clones and lacks some. This table has around 1,000,000 clones, 77% appearing once. This CDR3 is built from 14 residues. Germline values: CDR1 SGHTA, CDR2 FQGNSA. V gave up 2 bases and J gave up 7 bases, with 12 bases separating them. This clone was found a few times. This chain joins TRBV7-2 and TRBJ1-5; no definite D call. The sequencing sample was made of memory CD4+ T cells from PBMCs. The subset denotes: CD45RA-negative fraction. The clonotype was recovered from a man aged 18 to 30 in good health. Some clones in this sample may be carry-over from other donors' samples. The CDR3 DNA sequence: TGTGCCAGCAGCTTACAAAAGGGCGAACAGCCCCAGCATTTT. It translates to CASSLQKGEQPQHF.